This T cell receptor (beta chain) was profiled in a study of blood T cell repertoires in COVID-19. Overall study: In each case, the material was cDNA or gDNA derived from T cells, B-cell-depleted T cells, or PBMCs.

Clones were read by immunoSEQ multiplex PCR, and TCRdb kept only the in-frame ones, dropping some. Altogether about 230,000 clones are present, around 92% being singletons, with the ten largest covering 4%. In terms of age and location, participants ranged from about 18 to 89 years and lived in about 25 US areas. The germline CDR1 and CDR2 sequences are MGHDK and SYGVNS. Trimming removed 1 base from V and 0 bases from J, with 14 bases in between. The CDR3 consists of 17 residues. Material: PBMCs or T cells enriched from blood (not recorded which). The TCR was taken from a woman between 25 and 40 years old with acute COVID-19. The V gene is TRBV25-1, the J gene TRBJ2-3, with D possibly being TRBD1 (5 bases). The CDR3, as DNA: TGTGCCAGCAGTGAATTGGCTGGGTCAGGGAGCACAGATACGCAGTATTTT. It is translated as CASSELAGSGSTDTQYF. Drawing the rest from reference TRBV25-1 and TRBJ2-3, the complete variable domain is EADIYQTPRYLVIGTGKKITLECSQTMGHDKMYWYQQDPGMELHLIHYSYGVNSTEKGDLSSESTVSRIRTEHFPLTLESARPSHTSQYLCASSELAGSGSTDTQYFGPGTRLTVL.